This note documents a single T cell receptor beta chain sequence. The data belong to a study of blood T cell repertoires in COVID-19. Study details: T cells, B-cell-depleted T cells, or PBMCs supplied cDNA or gDNA.

The CDR3 runs to 18 residues. Unmatched junction bases numbered 21, after V lost 7 bases and J lost 5 bases. Germline V gene lookup returns CDR1 SGHAT and CDR2 FQNNGV. Profiled with immunoSEQ multiplex PCR; TCRdb holds only in-frame clones, not every one. The sample lists about 200,000 clones, less than 85% seen once, with less than 7% in the top ten. The chain employs TRBV11-2 and TRBJ2-7, with 9 bases fitting TRBD2. The TCR sequence derives from a woman aged 70-85 years with acute or convalescent COVID-19. Sequenced input: peripheral blood. The CDR3 reads CASTPRANLAGLGHEQYF. The CDR3 DNA is TGTGCCAGCACCCCCAGGGCAAATCTAGCGGGACTAGGGCACGAGCAGTACTTC.